These 31 T cell receptor beta chains came from one sample sequenced in a study of T cell changes during pregnancy in multiple sclerosis. Produced via immunoSEQ multiplex PCR; TCRdb's table is partial and in-frame only. The sample records some 27,000 clones, approximately 92% being singletons. The specimen comprised CD4+ T cells from peripheral blood mononuclear cells, sampled in the second trimester of pregnancy. The source of these receptors is a female donor with multiple sclerosis, enrolled in a pregnancy study.

About this clone: An end of the junction does not agree with germline; a read error may underlie this. The chain recombines TRBV7-7 with TRBJ2-1; possible D gene TRBD2, 6 bases. Germline V gene lookup returns CDR1 SSHAT and CDR2 FNYEAQ (reference sequence). The CDR3 loop spans 16 amino acids. CDR3 in DNA: TGTGCTAGCAGCTCGCTAGGAGGGGACTCCTACAATGAGCAGTTCTTC. Its translation: CASSSLGGDSYNEQFF.

This chain joins TRBV10-3 and TRBJ1-5, with 7 bases that match TRBD1. Germline V gene sequence: CDR1 ENHRY, CDR2 SYGVKD. V lost 4 bases, J lost 4 bases, and 1 base stayed unmatched. This CDR3 is 13 amino acids long. The CDR3 region is CAISAGQNQPQHF. CDR3 sequence (DNA): TGTGCCATCAGTGCGGGACAGAATCAGCCCCAGCATTTT.

This clone came up once. Here the CDR3 DNA reads TGTGCCAGCAGTGTACAGGGATCCGCCAAAAACATTCAGTACTTC. This translates into CASSVQGSAKNIQYF. The chain has TRBV28 and TRBJ2-4, with D possibly being TRBD1 (6 bases). The germline V gene has CDR1 MDHEN and CDR2 SYDVKM. There are 15 residues in the CDR3. The V and J ends lost 5 bases and 1 base respectively, with 12 bases between them.

The V gene is TRBV11-3, the J gene TRBJ1-1; no clear D gene. Trimming took 3 bases from V and 6 from J, leaving 11 bases between them. CDR3 length: 13 residues. Germline values: CDR1 SGHNT, CDR2 YENEEA. CDR3: CASSFETESEAFF. CDR3 coding DNA: TGTGCCAGCAGCTTCGAAACAGAGTCTGAAGCTTTCTTT.

The chain uses TRBV10-1 and TRBJ1-5; weak D call: TRBD1 (6 bases). The V gene lost 8 bases and the J gene lost 3 bases, with 17 bases spanning the gap. The CDR3 spans 15 residues. Germline V gives CDR1 WNHNN, CDR2 SYGVQD (reference sequence). CDR3 residues: CASFRPGAINQPQHF. CDR3 nucleotide sequence: TGCGCCAGCTTTCGTCCAGGGGCGATCAATCAGCCCCAGCATTTT.

The chain carries TRBV28 and TRBJ1-1, with 9 bases matching TRBD1. V lost 5 bases, J lost 5 bases, and 3 bases stayed unmatched. Germline assignment: CDR1 MDHEN and CDR2 SYDVKM. This CDR3 spans 13 amino acids. The CDR3 protein is CASSRTGVTEAFF. The CDR3 DNA reads as TGTGCCAGCAGTAGGACAGGGGTTACTGAAGCTTTCTTT.

V is TRBV7-9 and J is TRBJ1-2, with 10 bases aligning to TRBD1. This CDR3 has 15 residues. Germline V lookup: CDR1 SEHNR, CDR2 FQNEAQ (reference sequence). After removal of 5 bases from V and 8 bases from J, the junction contained 11 bases not matched to a gene. This CDR3 is CASSPRGDRGRGYTF. CDR3 nucleotides: TGTGCCAGCAGCCCTAGGGGGGACAGGGGAAGAGGCTACACCTTC.

The chain uses TRBV29-1 and TRBJ2-7; D is possibly TRBD1 (5 bases). The CDR3 totals 14 residues. V lost 4 bases and J lost 3, with 16 bases in between. The germline V gene has CDR1 SQVTM and CDR2 ANQGSEA. The CDR3 nucleotides are TGCAGCGTTGTCCTTCAGGGCAGCCTCTACGAGCAGTACTTC. As protein: CSVVLQGSLYEQYF.

This chain joins TRBV6-5 and TRBJ2-4; TRBD1 matches at 7 bases. The J segment lost 8 bases and the V segment lost 0 bases, leaving 4 bases of the junction unmatched. The germline V gene encodes CDR1 MNHEY and CDR2 SVGAGI. The CDR3 has 14 residues. The CDR3 is CASSYSTGWDIQYF. Written as DNA, the CDR3 is TGTGCCAGCAGTTACTCGACAGGGTGGGACATTCAGTACTTC.

V and J are TRBV5-6 and TRBJ2-7; 7 bases fit TRBD1. The CDR3 is made up of 14 amino acids. CDR1 and CDR2 from the germline V gene are SGHDT and YYEEEE. V lost 0 bases to trimming and J lost 3 bases; unmatched junction nucleotides: 3. The CDR3 loop is CASSLGQGIYEQYF. The CDR3 bases are TGTGCCAGCAGCTTGGGACAGGGAATCTACGAGCAGTACTTC.

The V gene is TRBV2, the J gene TRBJ2-1; TRBD1 agrees at 7 bases. Trimming took 4 bases from V and 4 from J; bases not matched to a gene: 7. From germline, CDR1 is SNHLY and CDR2 FYNNEI. The CDR3 length is 15 residues. The CDR3 here is CASSGRQGGYNEQFF. CDR3 DNA sequence: TGTGCCAGCAGTGGCCGACAGGGCGGGTACAATGAGCAGTTCTTC.

V is TRBV7-2 and J is TRBJ1-5; D is possibly TRBD1 (6 bases). The V end lost 3 bases, the J end lost 4 bases, and 16 bases lay between the germline ends. This CDR3 has 16 residues. CDR1 is SGHTA and CDR2 is FQGNSA in the germline V gene. The CDR3 spells CASSFGDDRFNQPQHF. Here the CDR3 DNA reads TGTGCCAGCAGCTTTGGGGACGACAGGTTTAATCAGCCCCAGCATTTT.

A few counts support this clone. The chain is built from TRBV7-9 and TRBJ1-2; the match to TRBD1 covers 8 bases. After removal of 5 bases from V and 8 bases from J, the junction contained 10 bases not matched to a gene. CDR1 SEHNR and CDR2 FQNEAQ come from the germline V gene (reference sequence). CDR3 length equals 14 residues. CDR3 amino acids: CASSGVAGGDGYTF. Written as DNA, the CDR3 is TGTGCCAGCAGCGGAGTCGCAGGGGGCGACGGCTACACCTTC.

The chain recombines TRBV4-1 with TRBJ1-2; 7 nucleotides align to TRBD1. With 4 bases clipped from V and 0 bases from J, the junction kept 11 bases outside the gene matches. CDR1 and CDR2 (germline): MGHRA, YSYEKL. The CDR3 length is 17 residues. The CDR3 sequence: CASSLAPPQGANYGYTF. The CDR3 nucleotides are TGCGCCAGCAGCCTGGCCCCCCCCCAGGGGGCTAACTATGGCTACACCTTC.

The chain couples TRBV30 to TRBJ2-7, with 7 bases fitting TRBD1. Losses at the gene ends were 2 bases for V and 11 bases for J; bases not matched to a gene: 15. This CDR3 contains 14 residues. Germline values: CDR1 GTSNPN, CDR2 SVGIG (reference sequence). CDR3 nucleotides: TGTGCCTGGAGTTCGGGACAGTATGATACGTCAAAGTACTTC. Amino acid sequence: CAWSSGQYDTSKYF.

This clone has a handful of counts. J is TRBJ2-7 and V is TRBV6-5; 10 bases match TRBD2. This CDR3 has 16 residues. V shed 0 bases and J 4 bases; nucleotides not matched to a gene: 6. The germline gives CDR1 MNHEY, CDR2 SVGAGI. The CDR3 sequence is CASSYSRASGGYEQYF. The DNA of the CDR3 is TGTGCCAGCAGTTACTCTAGGGCTAGCGGGGGTTACGAGCAGTACTTC.

The CDR3 loop is CASSFVYQPQHF. The CDR3 DNA reads TGTGCCAGCAGCTTCGTGTATCAGCCCCAGCATTTT. The rearrangement links TRBV7-2 to TRBJ1-5; D is uncertain. V was clipped by 3 bases and J by 5 bases, with 5 bases between them. Germline CDR1 is SGHTA and CDR2 is FQGNSA. The CDR3 sequence is 12 residues long.

J is TRBJ2-3 and V is TRBV15, with 7 bases matching TRBD2. V gave up 6 bases and J gave up 8 bases; unmatched junction bases: 8. Germline V lookup: CDR1 LNHNV, CDR2 YYDKDF (reference sequence). The CDR3 is 13 residues long. The CDR3 loop reads CATRGGAGVTQYF. The DNA for the CDR3 is TGTGCCACCAGGGGAGGGGCTGGTGTTACGCAGTATTTT.

V usage is TRBV6-1 and J usage is TRBJ1-2; 7 positions agree with TRBD1. CDR3 length: 13 amino acids. Germline CDR1 reads MNHNS; CDR2 reads SASEGT. The ends lost 9 bases at V and 2 bases at J; junction bases unmatched: 6. Here the CDR3 reads CASRDSQNYGYTF. CDR3 sequence (DNA): TGTGCCAGTAGGGACAGCCAAAACTATGGCTACACCTTC.

The rearrangement uses TRBV5-1 and TRBJ2-5; TRBD2 matches at 7 bases. Germline V CDR1 and CDR2: SGHRS, YFSETQ. This CDR3 has 15 residues. With 4 bases clipped from V and 2 bases from J, the junction kept 8 bases outside the gene matches. The CDR3 sequence: CASSVAGAGQETQYF. For the CDR3, the DNA is TGCGCCAGCAGCGTAGCGGGCGCCGGGCAAGAGACCCAGTACTTC.

In DNA form, the CDR3 reads TGTGCCAGTAAAAAGGGCGGACAGAACACTGAAGCTTTCTTT. Its protein is CASKKGGQNTEAFF. This chain links TRBV19 with TRBJ1-1, with D possibly being TRBD1 (5 bases). Germline lookup yields CDR1 LNHDA and CDR2 SQIVND (reference sequence). The CDR3 extends over 14 amino acids. The V gene lost 7 bases and the J gene lost 1 base, with 13 bases spanning the gap.

The chain is built from TRBV7-2 and TRBJ2-5; D gene unclear. From germline, CDR1 is SGHTA and CDR2 FQGNSA. V was pared by 2 bases and J by 4 bases, with 14 bases between. CDR3 length: 15 residues. The CDR3: CASSLSPSTLETQYF. DNA of the CDR3: TGTGCCAGCAGCTTATCCCCCTCCACTTTAGAGACCCAGTACTTC.

V is TRBV5-6 and J is TRBJ2-1, with 9 bases aligning to TRBD2. This CDR3 is 15 amino acids long. The V gene's germline CDR1 is SGHDT and CDR2 YYEEEE. Unmatched junction bases numbered 2, after V lost 1 base and J lost 3 bases. The CDR3 coding sequence is TGTGCCAGCAGCTTGCGCGGGGGGGTCTACAATGAGCAGTTCTTC. This encodes CASSLRGGVYNEQFF. The complete variable domain, with remaining parts taken from reference TRBV5-6 and TRBJ2-1, reads DAGVTQSPTHLIKTRGQQVTLRCSPKSGHDTVSWYQQALGQGPQFIFQYYEEEERQRGNFPDRFSGHQFPNYSSELNVNALLLGDSALYLCASSLRGGVYNEQFFGPGTRLTVL.

The gene calls are TRBV10-3 and TRBJ2-7; 9 nucleotides agree with TRBD1. V lost 7 bases, J lost 7 bases, and 14 bases stayed unmatched. The CDR3 runs to 15 residues. Per the germline V gene, CDR1 is ENHRY and CDR2 is SYGVKD. For the CDR3, the DNA is TGTGCCATCACCTTGGACAGGGGCAGTCCTAGGGAGCAGTACTTC. Translation: CAITLDRGSPREQYF.

The V and J genes are TRBV4-1 and TRBJ2-7; 7 positions agree with TRBD2. Per germline, CDR1 MGHRA and CDR2 YSYEKL. The CDR3 runs 15 residues. Trimming cost V 4 bases and J 1 base; bases outside gene matches: 7. The CDR3 DNA is TGCGCCAGCAGCCCCTATCAGCGGGGTTCCTACGAGCAGTACTTC. It yields the protein CASSPYQRGSYEQYF.

This clone is a singleton in its sample. V usage is TRBV2 and J usage is TRBJ1-4; 8 nucleotides align to TRBD1. CDR1 is SNHLY, CDR2 FYNNEI, per germline. Trimming removed 8 bases from V and 7 bases from J; junction bases left unmatched: 9. The CDR3 has 14 residues. The DNA for the CDR3 is TGTGCCAGCCAAGGGGGGACAGGCGGTGAAAAACTGTTTTTT. Its translation is CASQGGTGGEKLFF.

V is TRBV5-1 and J is TRBJ1-3; 7 nucleotides line up with TRBD1. The CDR3 is 16 amino acids. CDR1 is SGHRS and CDR2 is YFSETQ in the germline V gene. J lost 2 bases, V lost 4 bases, and 9 bases had no gene match. The CDR3 loop is CASSDARQGPGNTIYF. CDR3 bases: TGCGCCAGCAGCGACGCTAGACAGGGACCTGGAAACACCATATATTTT.

This sequence joins TRBV7-9 and TRBJ2-3, with D possibly matching TRBD2 (5 bases). This CDR3 comprises 16 residues. Germline lookup yields CDR1 SEHNR and CDR2 FQNEAQ (reference sequence). V lost 2 bases to trimming and J lost 3 bases, with 15 bases between them. The chain's CDR3 is CASSLTRRWETDTQYF. Here the CDR3 DNA reads TGTGCCAGCAGCTTAACCCGGCGGTGGGAGACAGATACGCAGTATTTT.

The chain is built from TRBV10-1 and TRBJ2-6; unclear D gene. V was cut by 5 bases and J by 5 bases, with 16 bases left in between. Germline-derived CDR1 and CDR2 are WNHNN and SYGVQD (reference sequence). CDR3 length: 16 residues. In DNA, the CDR3 is TGCGCCAGCAGTTCGATCGCACAAAGTCGGGCCAACGTCCTGACTTTC. Its translation is CASSSIAQSRANVLTF.

This clone has a single count. The rearrangement links TRBV10-1 to TRBJ2-3; TRBD1 matches at 8 bases. The J segment lost 2 bases and the V segment lost 2 bases, leaving 18 bases of the junction unmatched. The CDR3 runs 20 residues. Germline V gene data show CDR1 as WNHNN and CDR2 as SYGVQD (reference sequence). CDR3 amino acids: CASSEEEGKRPGGDTDTQYF. The CDR3 region has the DNA TGCGCCAGCAGTGAGGAAGAGGGGAAGCGGCCAGGGGGCGACACAGATACGCAGTATTTT.

The chain links TRBV21-1 to TRBJ2-3; whether TRBD2, the table's D call, matches the DNA was not checked. TRBV21-1 is a recognized pseudogene. This CDR3 is 16 amino acids long. CDR3 in DNA: TGTGCCAGCAGCACCACGTGGACGGCGGGGTATCATACGCAGTATTTT. Its translation: CASSTTWTAGYHTQYF.